This T cell receptor beta chain was obtained from a study of blood T cells in healthy people across ages. Each sample yielded at least 6 million isolated PBMCs. The CDR3 contains 16 residues. V lost 1 base and J 0 bases, leaving 12 bases between the germline ends. Looked up from germline, CDR1 is SEHNR and CDR2 is FQNEAQ (reference sequence). Then a second PCR, running about 6 to 12 cycles, was carried out with a sample-barcoded 5' primer and a J-beta primer mix. Carrying 12 random nucleotides, a template-switch adaptor labeled each individual cDNA molecule. TCRdb re-derived calls from the 5' RACE reads in MiXCR, one entry per CDR3 protein. Here the sample spans 700,000 to 800,000 distinct CDR3 sequences, 40% to 45% being singletons.

What was sequenced was blood. The V and J genes are TRBV7-9 and TRBJ1-2, with unresolved D. The TCR comes from a woman aged 55-75 years in good health. This chain's CDR3 is CASSLDGAEPNYGYTF. The CDR3 nucleotides read TGTGCCAGCAGCTTAGATGGAGCAGAGCCTAACTATGGCTACACCTTC.